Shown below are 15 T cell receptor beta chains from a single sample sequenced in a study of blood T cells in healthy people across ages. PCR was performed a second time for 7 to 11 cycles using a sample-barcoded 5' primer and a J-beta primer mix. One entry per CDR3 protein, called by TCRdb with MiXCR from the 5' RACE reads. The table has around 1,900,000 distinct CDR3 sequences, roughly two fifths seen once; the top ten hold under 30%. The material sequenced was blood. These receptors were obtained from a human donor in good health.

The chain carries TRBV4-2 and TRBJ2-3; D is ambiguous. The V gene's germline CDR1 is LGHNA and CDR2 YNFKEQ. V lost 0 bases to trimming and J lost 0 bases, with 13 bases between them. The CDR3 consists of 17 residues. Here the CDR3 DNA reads TGTGCCAGCAGCCAAGAAGGGCGGTCTGCTAGCACAGATACGCAGTATTTT. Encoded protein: CASSQEGRSASTDTQYF.

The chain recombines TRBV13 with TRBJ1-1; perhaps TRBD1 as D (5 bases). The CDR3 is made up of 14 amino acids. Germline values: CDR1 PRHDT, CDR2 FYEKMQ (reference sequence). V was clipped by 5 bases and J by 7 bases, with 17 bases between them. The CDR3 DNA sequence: TGTGCCAGCAGCGCGGATGGGGGGGTCGTTGAAGCTTTCTTT. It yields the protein CASSADGGVVEAFF.

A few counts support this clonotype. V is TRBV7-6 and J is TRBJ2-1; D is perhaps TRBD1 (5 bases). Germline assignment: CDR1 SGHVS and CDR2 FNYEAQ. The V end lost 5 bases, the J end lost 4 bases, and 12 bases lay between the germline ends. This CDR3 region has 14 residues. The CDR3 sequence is CASSRATEYNEQFF. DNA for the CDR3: TGTGCCAGCAGCAGGGCGACAGAGTACAATGAGCAGTTCTTC. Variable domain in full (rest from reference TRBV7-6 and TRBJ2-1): GAGVSQSPRYKVTKRGQDVALRCDPISGHVSLYWYRQALGQGPEFLTYFNYEAQQDKSGLPNDRFSAERPEGSISTLTIQRTEQRDSAMYRCASSRATEYNEQFFGPGTRLTVL.

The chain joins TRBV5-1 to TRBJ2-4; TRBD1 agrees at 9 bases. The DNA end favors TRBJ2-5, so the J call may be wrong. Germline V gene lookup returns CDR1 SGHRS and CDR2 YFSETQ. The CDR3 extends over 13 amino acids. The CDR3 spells CASCNDRGETQYF. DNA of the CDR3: TGCGCCAGCTGTAACGACAGGGGGGAGACCCAGTACTTC.

The CDR3 region has the DNA TGTGCCAGCAGCCAGCGGACAGGGAGGAAAGAGACCCAGTACTTC. Protein product: CASSQRTGRKETQYF. V is TRBV13 and J is TRBJ2-5; 8 positions match TRBD1. J gave up 3 bases and V 5 bases, and 8 bases lay outside the gene matches. Germline loops: CDR1 PRHDT, CDR2 FYEKMQ (reference sequence). The CDR3 totals 15 residues. The full variable domain, rest sourced from reference TRBV13 and TRBJ2-5, is AAGVIQSPRHLIKEKRETATLKCYPIPRHDTVYWYQQGPGQDPQFLISFYEKMQSDKGSIPDRFSAQQFSDYHSELNMSSLELGDSALYFCASSQRTGRKETQYFGPGTRLLVL.

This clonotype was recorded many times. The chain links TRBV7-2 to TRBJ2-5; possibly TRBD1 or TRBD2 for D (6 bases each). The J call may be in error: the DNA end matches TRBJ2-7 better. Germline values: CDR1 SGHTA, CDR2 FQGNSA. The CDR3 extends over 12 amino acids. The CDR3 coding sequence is TGTGCCAGCAGCTTTGGGGGGCACGAGCAGTACTTC. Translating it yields CASSFGGHEQYF.

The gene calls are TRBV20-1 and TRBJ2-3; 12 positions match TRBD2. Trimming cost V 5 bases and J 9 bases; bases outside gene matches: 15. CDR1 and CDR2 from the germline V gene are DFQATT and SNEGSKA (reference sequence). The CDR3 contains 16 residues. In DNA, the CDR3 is TGCAGTGCTCCATCCTCCGGGACTAGCGGGCGAGGAACGCAGTATTTT. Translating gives CSAPSSGTSGRGTQYF.

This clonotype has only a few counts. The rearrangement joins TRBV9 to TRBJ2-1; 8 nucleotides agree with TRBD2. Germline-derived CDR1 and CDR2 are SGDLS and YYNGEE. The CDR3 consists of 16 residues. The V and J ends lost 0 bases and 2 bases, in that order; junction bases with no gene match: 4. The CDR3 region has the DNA TGTGCCAGCAGCGTAGGGGCGGGGGGAACCTACAATGAGCAGTTCTTC. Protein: CASSVGAGGTYNEQFF. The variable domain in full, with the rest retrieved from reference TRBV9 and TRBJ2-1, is DSGVTQTPKHLITATGQRVTLRCSPRSGDLSVYWYQQSLDQGLQFLIQYYNGEERAKGNILERFSAQQFPDLHSELNLSSLELGDSALYFCASSVGAGGTYNEQFFGPGTRLTVL.

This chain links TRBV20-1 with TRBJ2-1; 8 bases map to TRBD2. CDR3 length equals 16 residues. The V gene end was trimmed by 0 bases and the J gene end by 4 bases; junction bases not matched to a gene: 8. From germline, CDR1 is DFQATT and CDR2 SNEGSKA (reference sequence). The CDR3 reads CSARDPPAGVYNEQFF. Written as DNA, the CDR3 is TGCAGTGCTAGAGATCCCCCAGCGGGGGTATACAATGAGCAGTTCTTC.

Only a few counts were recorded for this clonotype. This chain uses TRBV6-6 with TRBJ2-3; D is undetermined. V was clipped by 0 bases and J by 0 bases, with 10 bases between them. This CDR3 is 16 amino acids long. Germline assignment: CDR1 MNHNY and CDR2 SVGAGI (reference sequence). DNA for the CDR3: TGTGCCAGCAGTTACTCAGGATTTAAAAGCACAGATACGCAGTATTTT. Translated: CASSYSGFKSTDTQYF.

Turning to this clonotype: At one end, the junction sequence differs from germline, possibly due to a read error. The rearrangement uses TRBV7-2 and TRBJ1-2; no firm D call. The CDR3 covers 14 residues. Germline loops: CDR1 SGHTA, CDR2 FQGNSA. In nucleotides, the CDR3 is TGTGCCAACAGCTTAGGGCAGGAATCTATGGGGTACACCTTC. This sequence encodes CANSLGQESMGYTF.

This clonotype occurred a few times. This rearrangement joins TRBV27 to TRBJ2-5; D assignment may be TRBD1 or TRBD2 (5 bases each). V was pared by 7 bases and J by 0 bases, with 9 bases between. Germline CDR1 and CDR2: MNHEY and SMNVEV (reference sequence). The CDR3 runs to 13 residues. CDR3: CASMGPNQETQYF. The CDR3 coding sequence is TGTGCCAGCATGGGACCGAACCAAGAGACCCAGTACTTC.

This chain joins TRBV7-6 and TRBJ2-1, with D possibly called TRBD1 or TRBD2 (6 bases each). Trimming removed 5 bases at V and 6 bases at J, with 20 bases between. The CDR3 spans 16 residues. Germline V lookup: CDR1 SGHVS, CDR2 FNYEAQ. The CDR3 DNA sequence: TGTGCCAGCAGCCAGCCCCCCACGGGGGCCCGCAATGAGCAGTTCTTC. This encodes CASSQPPTGARNEQFF.

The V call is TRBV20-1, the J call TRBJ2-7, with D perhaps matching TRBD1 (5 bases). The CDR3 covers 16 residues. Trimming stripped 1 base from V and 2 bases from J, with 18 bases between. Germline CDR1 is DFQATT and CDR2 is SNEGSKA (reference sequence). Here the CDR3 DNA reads TGCAGTGCTAGAGCGGTCGCAGGGAATTTCGCCTACGAGCAGTACTTC. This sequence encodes CSARAVAGNFAYEQYF.

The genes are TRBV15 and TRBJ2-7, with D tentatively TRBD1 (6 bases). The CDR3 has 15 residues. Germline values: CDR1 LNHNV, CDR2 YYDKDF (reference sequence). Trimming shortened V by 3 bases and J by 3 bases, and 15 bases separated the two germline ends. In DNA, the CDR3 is TGTGCCACCAGCAGGACGAGGGACACCCTCTACGAGCAGTACTTC. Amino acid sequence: CATSRTRDTLYEQYF. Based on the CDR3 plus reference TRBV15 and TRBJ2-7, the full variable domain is DAMVIQNPRYQVTQFGKPVTLSCSQTLNHNVMYWYQQKSSQAPKLLFHYYDKDFNNEADTPDNFQSRRPNTSFCFLDIRSPGLGDTAMYLCATSRTRDTLYEQYFGPGTRLTVT.